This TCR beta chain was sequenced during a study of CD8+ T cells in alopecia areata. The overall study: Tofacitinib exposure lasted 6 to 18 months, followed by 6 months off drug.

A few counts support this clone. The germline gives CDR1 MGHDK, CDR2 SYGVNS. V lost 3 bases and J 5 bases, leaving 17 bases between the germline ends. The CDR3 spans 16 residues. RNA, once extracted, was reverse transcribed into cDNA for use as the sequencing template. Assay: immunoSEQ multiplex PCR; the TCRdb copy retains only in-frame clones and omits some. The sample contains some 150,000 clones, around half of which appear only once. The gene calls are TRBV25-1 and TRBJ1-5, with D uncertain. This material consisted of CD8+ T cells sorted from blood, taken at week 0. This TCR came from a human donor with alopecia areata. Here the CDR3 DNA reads TGTGCCAGCAGTGATTCTTTGGCTGCATTTGATCAGCCCCAGCATTTT. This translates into CASSDSLAAFDQPQHF.